Sequencing of this T cell receptor (beta chain) was carried out in a study of tumor-infiltrating lymphocytes in localized non-small cell lung cancer. Study information: Tumor tissue and non-adjacent uninvolved lung came from each patient. Study-wide results and caveats: Different pieces of the same tissue went to different assays, confounding technical variation with intratumor heterogeneity.

This table comes from immunoSEQ multiplex PCR, and its TCRdb copy is limited to in-frame clones, with some not included. The data contain some 15,000 clones, 70% to 90% of them singletons. CDR1 and CDR2 (germline): MNHNY, SVGAGI (reference sequence). The CDR3 totals 11 residues. Comments on this clone: As yet, its antigen is unknown. Mismatch with germline at one junction end may stem from a read error.

Sequences were obtained from uninvolved lung tissue not adjacent to the tumor. The receptor was derived from a human donor with non-small cell lung cancer. The V and J genes are TRBV6-6 and TRBJ2-7; D not resolved. The CDR3 sequence: CASSHSNEQYF. The CDR3 region has the DNA TGTGCCAGCAGTCACTCAAACGAGCAGTACTTC.